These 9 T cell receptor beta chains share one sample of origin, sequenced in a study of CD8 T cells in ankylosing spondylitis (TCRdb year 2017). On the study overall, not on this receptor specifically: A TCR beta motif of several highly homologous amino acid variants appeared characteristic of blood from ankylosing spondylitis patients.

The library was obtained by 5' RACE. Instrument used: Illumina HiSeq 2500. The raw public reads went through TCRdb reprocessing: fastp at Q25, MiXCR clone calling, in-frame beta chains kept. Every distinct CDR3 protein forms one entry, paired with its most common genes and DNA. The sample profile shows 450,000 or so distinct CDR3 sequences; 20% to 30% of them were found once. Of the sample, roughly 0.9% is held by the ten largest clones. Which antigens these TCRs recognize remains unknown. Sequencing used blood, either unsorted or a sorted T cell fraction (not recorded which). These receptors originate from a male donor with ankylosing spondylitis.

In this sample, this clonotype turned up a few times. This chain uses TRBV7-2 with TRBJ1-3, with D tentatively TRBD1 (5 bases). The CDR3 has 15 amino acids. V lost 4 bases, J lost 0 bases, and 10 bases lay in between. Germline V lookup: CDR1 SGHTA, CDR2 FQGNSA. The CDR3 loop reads CASSSVGGSGNTIYF. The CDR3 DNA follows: TGTGCCAGCAGCTCCGTGGGGGGCTCTGGAAACACCATATATTTT.

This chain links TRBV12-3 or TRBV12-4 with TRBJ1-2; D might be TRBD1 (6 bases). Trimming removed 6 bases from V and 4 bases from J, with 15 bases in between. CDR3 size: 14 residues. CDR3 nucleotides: TGTGCCAGCAGCCAGGACAGCCGATTCTATGGCTACACCTTC. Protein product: CASSQDSRFYGYTF.

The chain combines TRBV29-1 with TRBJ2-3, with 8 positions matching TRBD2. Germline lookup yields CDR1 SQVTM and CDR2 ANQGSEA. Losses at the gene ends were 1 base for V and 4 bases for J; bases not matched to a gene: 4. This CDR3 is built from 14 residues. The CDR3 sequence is CSVEAGGRPDTQYF. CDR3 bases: TGCAGCGTTGAAGCGGGAGGGCGTCCAGATACGCAGTATTTT.

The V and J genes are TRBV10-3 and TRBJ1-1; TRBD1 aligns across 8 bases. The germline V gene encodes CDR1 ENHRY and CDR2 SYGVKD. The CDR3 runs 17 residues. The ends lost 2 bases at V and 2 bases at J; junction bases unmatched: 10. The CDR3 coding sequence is TGTGCCATCAGTGAGATAGACAGGGGCCCCTCTAACACTGAAGCTTTCTTT. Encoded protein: CAISEIDRGPSNTEAFF.

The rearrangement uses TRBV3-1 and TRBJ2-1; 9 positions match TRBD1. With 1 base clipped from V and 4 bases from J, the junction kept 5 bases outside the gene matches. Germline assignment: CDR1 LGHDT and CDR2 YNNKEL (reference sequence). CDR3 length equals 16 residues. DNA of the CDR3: TGTGCCAGCAGCCAAGGGGGACAGGGAATATACAATGAGCAGTTCTTC. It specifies CASSQGGQGIYNEQFF.

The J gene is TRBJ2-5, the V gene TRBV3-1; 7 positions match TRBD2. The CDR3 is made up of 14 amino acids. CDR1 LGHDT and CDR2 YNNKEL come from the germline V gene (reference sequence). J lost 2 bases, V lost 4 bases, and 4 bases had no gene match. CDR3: CASSPSGPQETQYF. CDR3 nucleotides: TGTGCCAGCAGCCCTAGCGGACCACAAGAGACCCAGTACTTC.

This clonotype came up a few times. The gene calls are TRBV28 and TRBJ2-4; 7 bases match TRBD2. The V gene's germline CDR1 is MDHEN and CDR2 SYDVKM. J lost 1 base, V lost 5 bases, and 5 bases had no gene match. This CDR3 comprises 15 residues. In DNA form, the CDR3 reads TGTGCCAGCAGTGACTTTAGCGGGGCCAAAAACATTCAGTACTTC. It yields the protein CASSDFSGAKNIQYF.

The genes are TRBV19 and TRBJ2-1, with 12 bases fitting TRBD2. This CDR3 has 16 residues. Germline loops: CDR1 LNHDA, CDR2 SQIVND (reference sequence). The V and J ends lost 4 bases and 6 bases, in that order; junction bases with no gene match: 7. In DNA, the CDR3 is TGTGCCAGTAGTAAAACTAGCGGGAGGTCGAGCAATGAGCAGTTCTTC. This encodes CASSKTSGRSSNEQFF.

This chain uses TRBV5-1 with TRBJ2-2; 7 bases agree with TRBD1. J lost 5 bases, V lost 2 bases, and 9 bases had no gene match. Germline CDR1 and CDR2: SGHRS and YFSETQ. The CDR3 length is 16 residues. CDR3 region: CASSLTGATGTGELFF. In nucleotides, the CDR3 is TGCGCCAGCAGCTTAACAGGGGCGACGGGGACCGGGGAGCTGTTTTTT.